Following are 4 T cell receptor beta chains from one sample sequenced in a study of control samples from healthy donors and cancer patients. This table comes from immunoSEQ multiplex PCR, and its TCRdb copy is limited to in-frame clones, with some not included. This specimen shows roughly 200,000 clones; the ten leading clones hold 2.2%. Sequencing used blood. The receptors come from a woman in her 30s in good health.

V gene TRBV12-3 or TRBV12-4 combines with J gene TRBJ1-5; no definite D call. V shed 2 bases and J shed 5 bases, with 7 bases lying between them. The CDR3 has 13 amino acids. CDR3 amino acids: CASSLLVDQPQHF. DNA for the CDR3: TGTGCCAGCAGTTTACTCGTGGATCAGCCCCAGCATTTT.

The chain combines TRBV18 with TRBJ2-1, with 7 bases matching TRBD2. This CDR3 region has 14 residues. Germline V gene lookup returns CDR1 KGHSH and CDR2 LQKENI. The V and J ends lost 2 bases and 6 bases, in that order; junction bases with no gene match: 4. CDR3 region: CASSPGGVRNEQFF. The CDR3 nucleotides are TGTGCCAGCTCACCAGGGGGGGTACGCAATGAGCAGTTCTTC.

This sequence joins TRBV7-2 and TRBJ1-4; no definite D call. The CDR3 totals 12 residues. Germline V lookup: CDR1 SGHTA, CDR2 FQGNSA. The V and J ends lost 5 bases and 16 bases respectively, with 17 bases between them. The CDR3 loop reads CASSTALGPPFF. The CDR3 nucleotides are TGTGCCAGCAGCACCGCCCTGGGCCCCCCGTTTTTT.

This rearrangement joins TRBV5-1 to TRBJ2-5; 8 bases fit TRBD1. V lost 0 bases and J lost 1; bases outside the gene matches: 5. Germline V gives CDR1 SGHRS, CDR2 YFSETQ. The CDR3 is made up of 16 amino acids. CDR3 amino acids: CASSLAATGGQETQYF. For the CDR3, the DNA is TGCGCCAGCAGCTTGGCCGCAACAGGGGGCCAAGAGACCCAGTACTTC.